This T cell receptor (beta chain) was documented in a study of shared clonotypes between healthy human individuals. The table came from immunoSEQ multiplex PCR; TCRdb's copy has only in-frame clones and leaves some out. The sample lists some 2,100,000 clones, about 92% occurring once. The V gene lost 7 bases and the J gene lost 7 bases, with 29 bases spanning the gap. Germline values: CDR1 SQVTM, CDR2 ANQGSEA. This CDR3 is 16 amino acids long. CD45RO-negative cells were positively selected for CCR7, leaving out terminally differentiated effector memory CD45RA+ cells. Source material: naive CD8+ T cells from PBMCs. The rearrangement links TRBV29-1 to TRBJ2-7, with D possibly TRBD1 on 6 matching bases. The clonotype comes from a man aged 18 to 35 in good health. Some clones in this sample may be carry-over from other donors' samples. CDR3 amino acids: CSAAVGLGTQRGEQYF. CDR3 bases: TGCAGCGCCGCGGTCGGGTTGGGGACACAACGGGGTGAGCAGTACTTC.